This T cell receptor (beta chain) derives from a study of shared clonotypes between healthy human individuals. About this clone: As yet, its antigen is unknown.

Evenly divided among several immunoSEQ plates was the genomic DNA of each subset. The data were produced by immunoSEQ multiplex PCR, yet TCRdb's version contains in-frame clones alone and is incomplete. The sample lists some 2,100,000 clones, about 94% seen once, with roughly 0.13% in the top ten. Study-wide points: The four-donor shared clonotypes exceeded non-shared clonotypes in generation probability, with non-shared ones scoring lower. Sample collection involved blood only; tissue repertoires are likely different. What rarefaction showed was incomplete sorted-subset sequencing despite large depth.

The receptor comes from a man younger than 35 in good health. The specimen sequenced was naive CD4+ T cells sorted from blood. Indicated subset: CD45RA+ positively selected.

The CDR3 is CASSPPGGVQETQYF. CDR3 in DNA: TGTGCCAGCAGCCCCCCGGGCGGGGTCCAAGAGACCCAGTACTTC. This chain connects TRBV5-4 to TRBJ2-5; possibly TRBD2 for D (6 bases). Trimming removed 4 bases at V and 1 base at J, with 14 bases between. This CDR3 has 15 amino acids. Germline CDR1 reads SGHNT; CDR2 reads YYREEE (reference sequence).